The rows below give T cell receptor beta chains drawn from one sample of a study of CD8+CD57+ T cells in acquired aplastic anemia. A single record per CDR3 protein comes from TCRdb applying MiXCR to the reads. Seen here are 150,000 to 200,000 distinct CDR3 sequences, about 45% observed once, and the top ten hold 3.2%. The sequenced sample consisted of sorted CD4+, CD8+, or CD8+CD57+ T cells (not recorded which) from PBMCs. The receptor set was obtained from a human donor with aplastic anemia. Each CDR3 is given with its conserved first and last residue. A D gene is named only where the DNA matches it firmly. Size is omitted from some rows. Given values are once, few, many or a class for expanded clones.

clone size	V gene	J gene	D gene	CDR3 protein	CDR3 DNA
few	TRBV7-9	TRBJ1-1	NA	CASSLGETEAFF	TGTGCCAGCAGCTTAGGGGAGACTGAAGCTTTCTTT
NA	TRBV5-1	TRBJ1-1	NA	CASSLVGEAFF	TGCGCCAGCAGCTTAGTAGGGGAAGCTTTCTTT
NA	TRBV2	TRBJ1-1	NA	CASSSDMNTEAFF	TGTGCCAGCAGCTCGGATATGAACACTGAAGCTTTCTTT
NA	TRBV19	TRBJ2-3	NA	CASTDTGPSTDTQYF	TGTGCCAGTACCGACACAGGGCCTAGCACAGATACGCAGTATTTT
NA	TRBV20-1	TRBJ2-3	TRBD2	CSARALTSGVDTQYF	TGCAGTGCTAGAGCCTTGACTAGCGGGGTAGATACGCAGTATTTT
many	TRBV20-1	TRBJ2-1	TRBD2	CSASIGRAHNEQFF	TGCAGTGCTAGCATCGGGAGGGCCCACAATGAGCAGTTCTTC
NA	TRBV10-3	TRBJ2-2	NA	CAIAAQGKGTGELFF	TGTGCCATCGCGGCCCAGGGGAAGGGCACCGGGGAGCTGTTTTTT
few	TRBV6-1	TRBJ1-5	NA	CASSEAIFGQVNQPQHF	TGTGCCAGCAGTGAAGCGATTTTTGGGCAGGTCAATCAGCCCCAGCATTTT
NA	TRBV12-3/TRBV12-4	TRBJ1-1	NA	CASSQFGVEAAEAFF	TGTGCCAGCAGCCAGTTTGGGGTGGAGGCCGCTGAAGCTTTCTTT
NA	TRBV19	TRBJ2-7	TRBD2	CATRTTGTSGTYEQYF	TGTGCCACTAGAACCACCGGGACTAGCGGTACCTACGAGCAGTACTTC
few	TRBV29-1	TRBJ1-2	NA	CSVGMGGYTF	TGCAGCGTTGGAATGGGCGGCTACACCTTC
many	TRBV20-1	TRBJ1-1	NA	CSAPSEGGLKNTEAFF	TGCAGTGCGCCCTCGGAGGGGGGGCTTAAGAACACTGAAGCTTTCTTT
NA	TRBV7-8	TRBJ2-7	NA	CASSPGLLTYEQYF	TGTGCCAGCAGCCCCGGACTTCTCACCTACGAGCAGTACTTC
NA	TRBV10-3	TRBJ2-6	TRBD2	CAISGLAGAEGANVLTF	TGTGCCATCAGTGGGCTAGCGGGAGCGGAGGGGGCCAACGTCCTGACTTTC
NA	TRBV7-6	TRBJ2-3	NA	CASSLGPGLVGGTDTQYF	TGTGCTAGCAGCTTAGGTCCGGGACTAGTGGGAGGGACAGATACGCAGTACTTT
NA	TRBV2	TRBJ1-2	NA	CASSEETASGGYTF	TGTGCCAGCAGTGAAGAGACAGCCTCTGGTGGCTACACCTTC
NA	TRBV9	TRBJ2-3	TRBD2	CASRGAGESDTQYF	TGTGCCAGCAGAGGGGCGGGGGAGTCAGATACGCAGTATTTT